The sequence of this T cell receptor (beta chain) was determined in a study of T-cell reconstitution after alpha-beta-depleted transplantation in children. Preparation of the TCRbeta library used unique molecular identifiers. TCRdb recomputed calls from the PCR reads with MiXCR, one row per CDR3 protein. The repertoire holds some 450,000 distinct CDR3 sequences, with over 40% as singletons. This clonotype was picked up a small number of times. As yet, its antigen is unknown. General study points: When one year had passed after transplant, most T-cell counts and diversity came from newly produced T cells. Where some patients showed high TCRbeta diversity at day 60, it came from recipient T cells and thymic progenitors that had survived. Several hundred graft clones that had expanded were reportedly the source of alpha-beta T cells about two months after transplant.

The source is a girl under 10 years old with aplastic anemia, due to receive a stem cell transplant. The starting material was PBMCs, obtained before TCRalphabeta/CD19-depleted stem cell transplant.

CDR3 in amino acids: CSARPRTGGRDEQFF. DNA for the CDR3: TGCAGTGCTAGACCCCGGACAGGGGGCCGCGATGAGCAGTTCTTC. The J gene is TRBJ2-1, the V gene TRBV20-1; TRBD1 aligns across 11 bases. Losses at the gene ends were 2 bases for V and 8 bases for J; bases not matched to a gene: 8. Looked up from germline, CDR1 is DFQATT and CDR2 is SNEGSKA (reference sequence). This CDR3 is 15 amino acids long.